The entry below gives a single TCR beta chain sequence along with its context. What it binds is unknown. The CDR3 is 15 residues long. From germline, CDR1 is LNHDA and CDR2 SQIVND (reference sequence). V gave up 1 base and J gave up 2 bases; unmatched junction bases: 3. The data derive from a study of T cells in localized non-small cell lung cancer. The protocol was immunoSEQ multiplex PCR, while the TCRdb copy is restricted to in-frame clones and leaves out a portion. The repertoire consists of about 1,600 clones, with roughly a quarter occurring once and the leading ten covering roughly 25%. Study conclusions and caveats: Sequencing was limited to one tumor region, leaving the possibility of heterogeneity open. In uninvolved adjacent lung, T cell clonality reached its highest value, exceeding tumor. Higher adjacent-lung clonality was associated with shorter survival.

The source of this sequence is a male donor at least 60 years old with stage II lung adenocarcinoma. The chain carries TRBV19 and TRBJ1-2; 8 bases align to TRBD1. This material consisted of normal lung tissue next to the tumor, taken before any cancer treatment. Written as DNA, the CDR3 is TGTGCCAGTAGTATAGGACGGACAGGGAACTATGGCTACACCTTC. Translated, it gives CASSIGRTGNYGYTF.